This TCR beta chain was captured by sequencing in a study of tumor T cells in aggressive B-cell lymphoma. The trim removed 0 bases at V and 8 bases at J, leaving 4 bases unmatched. CDR3 size: 14 residues. CDR1 is SGDLS, CDR2 YYNGEE, per germline. Profiling relied on immunoSEQ multiplex PCR, and the TCRdb table lists in-frame clones only, not all of them. The sample shows a few thousand clones, roughly 86% of them seen only once. This chain links TRBV9 with TRBJ1-4; 7 nucleotides match TRBD1. Sequenced input: tumor tissue. This clonotype originated in an adult with diffuse large B cell lymphoma. The CDR3 spells CASSVAGDSEKLFF. As DNA, the CDR3 is TGTGCCAGCAGCGTAGCTGGGGACAGCGAAAAACTGTTTTTT.